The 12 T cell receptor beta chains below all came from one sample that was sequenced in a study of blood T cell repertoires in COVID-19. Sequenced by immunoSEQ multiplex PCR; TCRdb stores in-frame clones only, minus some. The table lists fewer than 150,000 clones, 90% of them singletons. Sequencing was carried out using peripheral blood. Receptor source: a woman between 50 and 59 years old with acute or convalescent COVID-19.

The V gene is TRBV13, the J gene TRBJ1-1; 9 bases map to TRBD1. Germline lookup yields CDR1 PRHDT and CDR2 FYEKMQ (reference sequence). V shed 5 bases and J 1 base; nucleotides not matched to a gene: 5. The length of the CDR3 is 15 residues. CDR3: CASSPLDRGNTEAFF. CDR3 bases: TGTGCCAGCAGCCCTCTGGACAGGGGGAACACTGAAGCTTTCTTT.

CDR3 loop: CASSLAGPYNEQFF. In DNA form, the CDR3 reads TGTGCCAGTTCTTTAGCGGGTCCCTACAATGAGCAGTTCTTC. The rearrangement links TRBV7-9 to TRBJ2-1; 7 bases align to TRBD2. This CDR3 is 14 amino acids long. Germline loops: CDR1 SEHNR, CDR2 FQNEAQ (reference sequence). V was clipped by 9 bases and J by 2 bases; unmatched bases: 7.

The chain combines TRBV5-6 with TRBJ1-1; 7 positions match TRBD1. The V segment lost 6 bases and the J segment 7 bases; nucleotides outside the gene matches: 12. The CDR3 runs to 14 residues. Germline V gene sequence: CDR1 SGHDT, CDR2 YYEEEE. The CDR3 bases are TGTGCCAGCACCGAGACAGGGACCCCGGTTGAAGCTTTCTTT. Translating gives CASTETGTPVEAFF. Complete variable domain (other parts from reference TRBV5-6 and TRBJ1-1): DAGVTQSPTHLIKTRGQQVTLRCSPKSGHDTVSWYQQALGQGPQFIFQYYEEEERQRGNFPDRFSGHQFPNYSSELNVNALLLGDSALYLCASTETGTPVEAFFGQGTRLTVV.

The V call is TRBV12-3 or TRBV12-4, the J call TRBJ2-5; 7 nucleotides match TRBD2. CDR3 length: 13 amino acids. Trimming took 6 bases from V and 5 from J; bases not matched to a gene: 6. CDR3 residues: CASSPRGDETQYF. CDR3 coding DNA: TGTGCCAGCAGCCCCCGGGGGGATGAGACCCAGTACTTC.

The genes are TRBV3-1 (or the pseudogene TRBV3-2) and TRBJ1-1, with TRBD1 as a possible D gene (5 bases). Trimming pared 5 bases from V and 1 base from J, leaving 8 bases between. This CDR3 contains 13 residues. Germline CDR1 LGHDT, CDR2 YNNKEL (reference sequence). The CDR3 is CASSLGENTEAFF. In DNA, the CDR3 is TGTGCCAGCAGCTTAGGGGAGAACACTGAAGCTTTCTTT.

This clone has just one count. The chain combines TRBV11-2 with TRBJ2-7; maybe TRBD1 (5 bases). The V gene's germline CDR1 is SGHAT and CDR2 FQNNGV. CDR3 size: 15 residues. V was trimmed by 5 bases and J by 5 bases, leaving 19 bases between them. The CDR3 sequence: CASSPLSRVLHEQYF. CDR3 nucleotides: TGTGCCAGCAGCCCCCTGTCCAGGGTGTTGCACGAGCAGTACTTC.

Here the CDR3 reads CASRPSGGTQETQYF. Written as DNA, the CDR3 is TGTGCCAGCAGGCCTAGCGGGGGGACACAAGAGACCCAGTACTTC. The chain links TRBV6-2 or TRBV6-3 to TRBJ2-5; TRBD2 matches at 11 bases. Germline V gene data show CDR1 as MNHEY and CDR2 as SVGEGT. The CDR3 is made up of 15 amino acids. The V segment lost 6 bases and the J segment 2 bases; nucleotides outside the gene matches: 5.

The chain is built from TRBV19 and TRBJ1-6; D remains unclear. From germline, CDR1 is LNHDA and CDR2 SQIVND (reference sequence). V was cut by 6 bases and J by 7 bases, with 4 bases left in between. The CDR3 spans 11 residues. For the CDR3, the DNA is TGTGCCAGTAGGAGGAATTCACCCCTCCACTTT. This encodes CASRRNSPLHF.

This CDR3 reads CSVELGDRGGTGELFF. CDR3 bases: TGCAGCGTTGAATTAGGGGACAGGGGGGGGACCGGGGAGCTGTTTTTT. J is TRBJ2-2 and V is TRBV29-1, with 11 nucleotides matching TRBD1. Germline values: CDR1 SQVTM, CDR2 ANQGSEA. Trimming removed 2 bases from V and 5 bases from J; junction bases left unmatched: 7. The CDR3 is made up of 16 amino acids.

The CDR3 coding sequence is TGTGCCAGCAGCCCCCTCGGGGAGGGTAGCAATCAGCCCCAGCATTTT. This encodes CASSPLGEGSNQPQHF. The J gene is TRBJ1-5, the V gene TRBV7-9; the D is unclear. The germline V and J ends were trimmed by 5 bases and 0 bases, with 14 bases remaining between them. The CDR3 runs to 16 residues. The germline V gene encodes CDR1 SEHNR and CDR2 FQNEAQ (reference sequence).

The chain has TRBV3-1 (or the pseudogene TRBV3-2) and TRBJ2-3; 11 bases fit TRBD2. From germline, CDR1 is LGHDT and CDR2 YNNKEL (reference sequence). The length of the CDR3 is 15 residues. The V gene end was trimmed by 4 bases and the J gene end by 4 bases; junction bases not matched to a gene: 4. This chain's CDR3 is CASSRSGRAADTQYF. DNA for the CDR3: TGTGCCAGCAGCCGTAGCGGGAGGGCCGCAGATACGCAGTATTTT.

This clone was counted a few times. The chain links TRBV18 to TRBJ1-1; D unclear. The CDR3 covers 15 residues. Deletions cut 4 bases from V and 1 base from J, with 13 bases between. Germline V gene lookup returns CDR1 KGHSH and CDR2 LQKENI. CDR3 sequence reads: CASSQLEISNTEAFF. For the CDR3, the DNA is TGTGCCAGCTCACAGCTAGAAATCTCGAACACTGAAGCTTTCTTT.